This T cell receptor (beta chain) comes out of a study of cytomegalovirus exposure and HLA in healthy donors. The PCR contained 60 Vbeta and 13 Jbeta primers. Sequencing used immunoSEQ multiplex PCR; TCRdb keeps in-frame clones, though not all of them. In the table there are 150,000 to 200,000 clones, over 70% of which are singletons. General observations from the study: According to an earlier analysis, most TCR beta V segments yielded productive rearrangements about 87% or about 30% of the time. Presence/absence results assume similar sequencing depth per donor, which may not hold.

The CDR3 length is 15 residues. Per the germline V gene, CDR1 is KGHSH and CDR2 is LQKENI. V gave up 6 bases and J gave up 2 bases; unmatched junction bases: 8. Remarks on this clone: What it binds is not known.

The source of this sequence is a female donor in good health and CMV-seronegative. Sequenced material: PBMCs. This rearrangement joins TRBV18 to TRBJ1-2, with 8 nucleotides matching TRBD1. CDR3: CASSLQGAVNYGYTF. The CDR3 DNA reads as TGTGCCAGCTCGCTTCAGGGGGCAGTCAACTATGGCTACACCTTC.